Each of the 7 T cell receptor beta chains below was sequenced from the same sample in a study of cytomegalovirus exposure and HLA in healthy donors. Amplification used 60 Vbeta primers and 13 Jbeta primers. TCRdb's copy holds only in-frame clones and misses some; the assay was immunoSEQ multiplex PCR. The table lists around 80,000 clones, 10% of them singletons. The sequencing input was PBMCs. These receptors were collected from a man aged 60-69 years in good health and CMV-seropositive.

This clone has a handful of counts. This chain uses TRBV11-2 with TRBJ1-5; D call uncertain. There are 17 residues in the CDR3. The V gene lost 1 base and the J gene lost 0 bases, with 13 bases spanning the gap. Germline values: CDR1 SGHAT, CDR2 FQNNGV. CDR3 DNA sequence: TGTGCCAGCAGCTTAGGTCCCGTAACTTATAGCAATCAGCCCCAGCATTTT. Its translation is CASSLGPVTYSNQPQHF.

The rearrangement links TRBV10-3 to TRBJ2-1; 8 nucleotides line up with TRBD1. CDR3 length equals 17 residues. The germline gives CDR1 ENHRY, CDR2 SYGVKD. The J segment lost 5 bases and the V segment lost 2 bases, leaving 11 bases of the junction unmatched. CDR3 DNA sequence: TGTGCCATCAGTGAGACCCAGACAGGGGTAGGGAACAATGAGCAGTTCTTC. Translating it yields CAISETQTGVGNNEQFF.

This clone was counted between two and nine times. The genes are TRBV6-1 and TRBJ2-5; 8 bases line up with TRBD2. The CDR3 extends over 15 amino acids. Germline CDR1 MNHNS, CDR2 SASEGT. The ends lost 9 bases at V and 5 bases at J; junction bases unmatched: 14. As DNA, the CDR3 is TGTGCCAGTGCCCTTACTTCGGGAGGGGGGGAGACCCAGTACTTC. Translating it yields CASALTSGGGETQYF.

This clone was observed a handful of times. J is TRBJ2-2 and V is TRBV30, with D uncertain. Germline-derived CDR1 and CDR2 are GTSNPN and SVGIG (reference sequence). The CDR3 is made up of 12 amino acids. V was cut by 4 bases and J by 1 base, with 4 bases left in between. CDR3 sequence reads: CAWTGNTGELFF. DNA for the CDR3: TGTGCCTGGACGGGGAACACCGGGGAGCTGTTTTTT.

This rearrangement joins TRBV6-5 to TRBJ1-2; weak D call: TRBD1 (5 bases). The germline CDR1 and CDR2 sequences are MNHEY and SVGAGI. The CDR3 runs to 15 residues. Between the trimmed V and J ends, which lost 5 bases and 3 bases, there was a span of 16 bases. The CDR3 sequence is CASSPDIIGDYGYTF. The CDR3 DNA reads TGTGCCAGCAGTCCCGATATAATAGGGGACTATGGCTACACCTTC.

The chain uses TRBV6-1 and TRBJ2-2; no clear D. Trimming removed 2 bases from V and 6 bases from J, with 10 bases in between. CDR1 is MNHNS, CDR2 SASEGT, per germline. The CDR3 runs 14 residues. The CDR3 loop reads CASSETRSPGELFF. As DNA, the CDR3 is TGTGCCAGCAGTGAAACCCGGTCCCCCGGGGAGCTGTTTTTT.

CDR3 nucleotides: TGCGCCAGCAGCCAGGAGGGGACAGGGGCGCGATACGAGCAGTACTTC. This codes for CASSQEGTGARYEQYF. This sequence joins TRBV4-1 and TRBJ2-7, with 10 bases aligning to TRBD1. This CDR3 has 16 residues. Trimming took 3 bases from V and 4 from J; bases not matched to a gene: 9. Germline V gene data show CDR1 as MGHRA and CDR2 as YSYEKL.